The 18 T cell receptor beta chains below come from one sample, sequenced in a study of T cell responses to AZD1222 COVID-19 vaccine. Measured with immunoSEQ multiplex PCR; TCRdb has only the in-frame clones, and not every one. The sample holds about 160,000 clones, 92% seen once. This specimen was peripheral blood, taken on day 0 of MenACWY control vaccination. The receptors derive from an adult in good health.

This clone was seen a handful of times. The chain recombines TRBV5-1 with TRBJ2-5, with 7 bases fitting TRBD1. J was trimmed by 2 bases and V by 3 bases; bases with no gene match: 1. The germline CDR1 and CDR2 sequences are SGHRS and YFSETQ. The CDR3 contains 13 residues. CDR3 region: CASSSRGQETQYF. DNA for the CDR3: TGCGCCAGCAGCTCCAGGGGGCAAGAGACCCAGTACTTC.

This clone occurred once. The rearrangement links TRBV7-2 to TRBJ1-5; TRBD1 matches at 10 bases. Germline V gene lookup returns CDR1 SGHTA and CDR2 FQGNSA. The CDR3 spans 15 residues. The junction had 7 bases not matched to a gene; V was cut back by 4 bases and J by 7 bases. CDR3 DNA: TGTGCCAGCAGCTCGAGGACAGGGGGGGACCAGCCCCAGCATTTT. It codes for CASSSRTGGDQPQHF. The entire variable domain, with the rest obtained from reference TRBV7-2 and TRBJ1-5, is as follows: GAGVSQSPSNKVTEKGKDVELRCDPISGHTALYWYRQSLGQGLEFLIYFQGNSAPDKSGLPSDRFSAERTGGSVSTLTIQRTQQEDSAVYLCASSSRTGGDQPQHFGDGTRLSIL.

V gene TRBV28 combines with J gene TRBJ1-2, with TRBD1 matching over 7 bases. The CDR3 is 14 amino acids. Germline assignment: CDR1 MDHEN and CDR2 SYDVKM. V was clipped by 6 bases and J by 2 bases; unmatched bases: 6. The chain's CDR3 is CASSGPTGNYGYTF. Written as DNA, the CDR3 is TGTGCCAGCAGCGGGCCGACAGGGAACTATGGCTACACCTTC.

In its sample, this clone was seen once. The CDR3 spells CASSTPGQTYEQYF. CDR3 nucleotides: TGTGCCAGCAGTACTCCGGGTCAGACTTACGAGCAGTACTTC. This sequence joins TRBV28 and TRBJ2-7; no reliable D call. Deletions cut 5 bases from V and 4 bases from J, with 15 bases between. This CDR3 is 14 amino acids long. Germline-derived CDR1 and CDR2 are MDHEN and SYDVKM.

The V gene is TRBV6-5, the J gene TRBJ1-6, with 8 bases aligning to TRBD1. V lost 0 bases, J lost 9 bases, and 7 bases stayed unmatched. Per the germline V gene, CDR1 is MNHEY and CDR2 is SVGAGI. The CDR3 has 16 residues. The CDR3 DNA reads TGTGCCAGCAGTTACTCTTCGACAGGGGAGGGTTCACCCCTCCACTTT. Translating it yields CASSYSSTGEGSPLHF.

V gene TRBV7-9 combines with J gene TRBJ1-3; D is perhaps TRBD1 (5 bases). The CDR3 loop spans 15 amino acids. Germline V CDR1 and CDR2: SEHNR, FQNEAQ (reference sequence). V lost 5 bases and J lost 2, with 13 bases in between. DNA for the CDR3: TGTGCCAGCAGCCCCAGGGAAGGGACTGGAAACACCATATATTTT. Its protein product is CASSPREGTGNTIYF.

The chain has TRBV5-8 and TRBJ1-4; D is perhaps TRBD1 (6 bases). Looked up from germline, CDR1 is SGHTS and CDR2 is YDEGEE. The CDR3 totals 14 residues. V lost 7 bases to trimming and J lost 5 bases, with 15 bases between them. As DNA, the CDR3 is TGTGCCAGCGCAGGGGAGAGGCTCAATGAAAAACTGTTTTTT. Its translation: CASAGERLNEKLFF.

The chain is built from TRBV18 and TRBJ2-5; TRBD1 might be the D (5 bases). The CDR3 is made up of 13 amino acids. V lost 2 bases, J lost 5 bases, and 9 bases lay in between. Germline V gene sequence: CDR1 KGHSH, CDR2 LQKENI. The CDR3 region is CASSPAWGETQYF. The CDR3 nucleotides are TGTGCCAGCTCACCAGCATGGGGCGAGACCCAGTACTTC.

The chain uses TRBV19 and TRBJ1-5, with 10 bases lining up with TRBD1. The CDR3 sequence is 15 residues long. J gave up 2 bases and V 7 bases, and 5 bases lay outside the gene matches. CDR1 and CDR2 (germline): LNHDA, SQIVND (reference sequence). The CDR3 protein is CASKADRGGNQPQHF. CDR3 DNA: TGTGCCAGTAAAGCGGACAGGGGGGGCAATCAGCCCCAGCATTTT.

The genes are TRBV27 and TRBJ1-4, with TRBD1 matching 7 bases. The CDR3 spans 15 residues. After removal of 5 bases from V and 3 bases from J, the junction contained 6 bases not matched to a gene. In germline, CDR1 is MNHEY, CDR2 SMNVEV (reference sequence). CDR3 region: CASSPTQGSNEKLFF. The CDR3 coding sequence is TGTGCCAGCAGTCCCACACAGGGGTCTAATGAAAAACTGTTTTTT.

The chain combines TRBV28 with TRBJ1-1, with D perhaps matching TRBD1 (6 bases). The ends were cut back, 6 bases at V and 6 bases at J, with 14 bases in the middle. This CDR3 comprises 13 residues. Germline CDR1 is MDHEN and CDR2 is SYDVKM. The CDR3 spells CASSLLGGPEAFF. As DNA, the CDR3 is TGTGCCAGCAGCCTACTGGGGGGCCCTGAAGCTTTCTTT.

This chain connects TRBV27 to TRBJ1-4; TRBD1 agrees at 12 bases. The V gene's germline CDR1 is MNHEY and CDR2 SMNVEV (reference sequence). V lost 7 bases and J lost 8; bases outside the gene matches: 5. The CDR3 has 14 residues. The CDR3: CASKGQGAVEKLFF. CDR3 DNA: TGTGCCAGCAAGGGACAGGGGGCTGTAGAAAAACTGTTTTTT.

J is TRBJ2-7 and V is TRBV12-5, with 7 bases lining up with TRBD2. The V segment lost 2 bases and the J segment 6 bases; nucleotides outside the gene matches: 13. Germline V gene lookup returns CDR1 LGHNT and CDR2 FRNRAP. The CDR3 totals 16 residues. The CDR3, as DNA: TGTGCTAGTGGTTTGCCCCGAGCTAACGGGGGGACCGAGCAGTACTTC. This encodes CASGLPRANGGTEQYF. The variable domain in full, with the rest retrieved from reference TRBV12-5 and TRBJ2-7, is DARVTQTPRHKVTEMGQEVTMRCQPILGHNTVFWYRQTMMQGLELLAYFRNRAPLDDSGMPKDRFSAEMPDATLATLKIQPSEPRDSAVYFCASGLPRANGGTEQYFGPGTRLTVT.

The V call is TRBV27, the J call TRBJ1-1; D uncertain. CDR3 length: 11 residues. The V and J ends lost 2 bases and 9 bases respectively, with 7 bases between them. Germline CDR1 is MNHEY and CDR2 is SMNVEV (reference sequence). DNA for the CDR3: TGTGCCAGCAGTTTAGGATTACAAGCTTTCTTT. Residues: CASSLGLQAFF.

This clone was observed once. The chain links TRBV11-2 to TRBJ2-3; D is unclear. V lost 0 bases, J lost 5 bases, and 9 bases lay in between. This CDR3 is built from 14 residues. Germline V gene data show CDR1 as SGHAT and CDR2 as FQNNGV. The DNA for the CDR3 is TGTGCCAGCAGCTTAGAGTTCCGCAGAGATACGCAGTATTTT. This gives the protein CASSLEFRRDTQYF.

CDR3 region: CASRDSPDTQYF. DNA for the CDR3: TGTGCCAGCCGGGACAGTCCAGATACGCAGTATTTT. This chain uses TRBV28 with TRBJ2-3, with TRBD1 identical over 7 bases. CDR1 is MDHEN and CDR2 is SYDVKM in the germline V gene. The CDR3 extends over 12 amino acids. The J segment lost 4 bases and the V segment lost 8 bases, leaving 3 bases of the junction unmatched.

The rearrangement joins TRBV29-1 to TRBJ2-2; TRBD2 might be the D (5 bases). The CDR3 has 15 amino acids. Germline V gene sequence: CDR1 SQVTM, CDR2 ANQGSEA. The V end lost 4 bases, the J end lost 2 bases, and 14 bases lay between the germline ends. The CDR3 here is CSVGRRDSNTGELFF. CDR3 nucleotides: TGCAGCGTTGGGCGTCGGGATTCTAACACCGGGGAGCTGTTTTTT.

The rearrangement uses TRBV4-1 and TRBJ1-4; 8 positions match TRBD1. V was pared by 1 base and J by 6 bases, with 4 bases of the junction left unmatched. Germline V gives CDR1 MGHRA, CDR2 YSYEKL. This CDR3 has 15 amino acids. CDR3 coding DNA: TGCGCCAGCAGCCAAGGGCAGGGGGCAGATGAAAAACTGTTTTTT. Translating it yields CASSQGQGADEKLFF.